This note documents a single T cell receptor (beta chain) sequence. Its antigen has not been determined. No qualities accompany the bases; no much larger clone lies one base away. This entry comes from a study of T-cell reconstitution after alpha-beta-depleted transplantation in children (dated by TCRdb to 2016 to 2017). For context, the study as a whole: T-cell immune reconstitution after TCRalphabeta/CD19-depleted allogeneic hematopoietic cell transplantation in children was quantitatively tracked in the study by means of TCR repertoire profiling.

V is cut by 4 bases and J by 5 bases, and the space between the germline ends is 21 bases. CDR1 and CDR2 were assigned from the germline V gene (reference sequence) as LNHDA and SQIVND. From its cysteine to its phenylalanine, the CDR3 spans 16 amino acids. Just the 48-base CDR3 DNA is kept, in frame starting at base 1. Library prep was done by PCR. The listed sequencing device is Illumina HiSeq 2500. To normalize quantification of the TCRbeta repertoire, the TCR libraries were built with molecular barcoding that relied on unique molecular identifiers. The public reads were reanalyzed by TCRdb: fastp trimming at Q25, MiXCR alignment, in-frame beta chains only. Rows matching on CDR3 protein sequence are summarized as one entry with the most common DNA and genes. The sample table contains over 200,000 distinct CDR3 sequences; only one count was recorded for under 9.5% of them. The leading ten clones occupy 5.5% to 8% of the sample.

The V gene is TRBV19 and the J gene is TRBJ2-7; the D gene is possibly TRBD1 or TRBD2, each agreeing over 5 bases. The source is a human donor who donated a stem cell graft to a child with acute lymphoblastic leukemia. Sequencing used PBMCs from the stem cell graft donor, obtained from the stem cell graft. CDR3 region: CASSTLGTSPWDEQYF. The nucleotides read TGTGCCAGTAGTACCCTCGGGACCTCCCCATGGGACGAGCAGTACTTC.